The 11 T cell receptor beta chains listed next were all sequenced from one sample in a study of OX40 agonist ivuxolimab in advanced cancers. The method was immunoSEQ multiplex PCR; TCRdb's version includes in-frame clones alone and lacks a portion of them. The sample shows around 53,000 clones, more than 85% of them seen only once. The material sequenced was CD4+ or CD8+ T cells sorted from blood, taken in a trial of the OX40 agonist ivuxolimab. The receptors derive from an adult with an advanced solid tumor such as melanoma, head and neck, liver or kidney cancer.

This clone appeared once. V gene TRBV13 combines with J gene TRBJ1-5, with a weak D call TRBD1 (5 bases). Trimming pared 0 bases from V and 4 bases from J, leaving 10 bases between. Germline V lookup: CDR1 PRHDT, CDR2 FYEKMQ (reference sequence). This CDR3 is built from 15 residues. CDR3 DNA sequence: TGTGCCAGCAGCTTAGGGGGGGACCCTAATCAGCCCCAGCATTTT. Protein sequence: CASSLGGDPNQPQHF.

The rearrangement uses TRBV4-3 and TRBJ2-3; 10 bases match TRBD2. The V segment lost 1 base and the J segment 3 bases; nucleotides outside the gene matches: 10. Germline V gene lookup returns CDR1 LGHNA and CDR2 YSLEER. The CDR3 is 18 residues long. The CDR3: CASSQVLQGAGGTDTQYF. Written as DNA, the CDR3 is TGCGCCAGCAGCCAAGTTCTTCAGGGAGCGGGAGGGACAGATACGCAGTATTTT.

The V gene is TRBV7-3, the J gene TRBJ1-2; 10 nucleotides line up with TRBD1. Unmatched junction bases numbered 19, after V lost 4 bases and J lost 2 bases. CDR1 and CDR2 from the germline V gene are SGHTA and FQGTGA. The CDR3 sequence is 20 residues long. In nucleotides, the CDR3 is TGTGCCAGCAGCTCGGCCGGGACAGGGGAAGTTCTTTTCCCCAACTATGGCTACACCTTC. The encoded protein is CASSSAGTGEVLFPNYGYTF.

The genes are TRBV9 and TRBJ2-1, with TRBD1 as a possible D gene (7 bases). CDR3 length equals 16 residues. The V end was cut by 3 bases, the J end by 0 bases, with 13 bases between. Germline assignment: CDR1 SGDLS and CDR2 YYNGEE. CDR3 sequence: CASSASGGSSYNEQFF. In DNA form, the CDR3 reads TGTGCCAGCAGCGCTTCAGGGGGGAGCTCCTACAATGAGCAGTTCTTC.

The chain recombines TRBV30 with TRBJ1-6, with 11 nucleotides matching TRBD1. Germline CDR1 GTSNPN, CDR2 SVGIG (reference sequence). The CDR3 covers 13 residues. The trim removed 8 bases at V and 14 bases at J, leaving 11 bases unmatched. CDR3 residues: CAVRDRGGNTLHF. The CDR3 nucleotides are TGTGCCGTCCGGGACAGGGGGGGCAACACCCTCCACTTT.

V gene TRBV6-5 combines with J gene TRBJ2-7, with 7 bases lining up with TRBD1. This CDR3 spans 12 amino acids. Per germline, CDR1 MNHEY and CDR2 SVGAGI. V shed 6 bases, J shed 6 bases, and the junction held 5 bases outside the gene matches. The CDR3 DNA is TGTGCCAGCAGCTACGACAGGGCCGAGCAGTACTTC. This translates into CASSYDRAEQYF.

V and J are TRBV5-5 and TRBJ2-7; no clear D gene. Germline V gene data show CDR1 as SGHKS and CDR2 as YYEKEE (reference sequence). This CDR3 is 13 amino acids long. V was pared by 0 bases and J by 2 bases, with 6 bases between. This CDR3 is CASSLAAAYEQYF. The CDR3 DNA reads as TGTGCCAGCAGCTTGGCCGCGGCCTACGAGCAGTACTTC.

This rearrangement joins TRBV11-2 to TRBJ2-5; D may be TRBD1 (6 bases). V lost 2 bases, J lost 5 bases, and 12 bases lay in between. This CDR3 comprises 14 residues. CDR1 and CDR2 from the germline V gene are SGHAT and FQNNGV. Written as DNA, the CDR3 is TGTGCCAGCAGCTTACAACAGGGCTGGGAGACCCAGTACTTC. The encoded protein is CASSLQQGWETQYF.

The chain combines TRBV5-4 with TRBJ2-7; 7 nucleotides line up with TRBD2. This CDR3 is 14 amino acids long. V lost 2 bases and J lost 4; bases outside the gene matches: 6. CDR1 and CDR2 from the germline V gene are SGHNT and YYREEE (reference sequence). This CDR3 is CASSFYSSGYEQYF. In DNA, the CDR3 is TGTGCCAGCAGCTTTTATTCTAGCGGTTACGAGCAGTACTTC.

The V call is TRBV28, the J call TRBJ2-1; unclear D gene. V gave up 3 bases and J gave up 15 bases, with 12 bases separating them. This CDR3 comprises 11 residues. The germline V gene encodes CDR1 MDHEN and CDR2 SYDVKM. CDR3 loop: CASSFGRVLFF. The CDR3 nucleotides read TGTGCCAGCAGTTTCGGACGTGTCCTGTTCTTC.

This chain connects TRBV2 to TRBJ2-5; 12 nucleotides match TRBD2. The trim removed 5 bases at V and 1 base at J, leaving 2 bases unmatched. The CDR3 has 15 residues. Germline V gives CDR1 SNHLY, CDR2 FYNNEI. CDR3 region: CASSPGLAGQETQYF. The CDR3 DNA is TGTGCCAGCAGTCCGGGACTAGCGGGCCAAGAGACCCAGTACTTC.